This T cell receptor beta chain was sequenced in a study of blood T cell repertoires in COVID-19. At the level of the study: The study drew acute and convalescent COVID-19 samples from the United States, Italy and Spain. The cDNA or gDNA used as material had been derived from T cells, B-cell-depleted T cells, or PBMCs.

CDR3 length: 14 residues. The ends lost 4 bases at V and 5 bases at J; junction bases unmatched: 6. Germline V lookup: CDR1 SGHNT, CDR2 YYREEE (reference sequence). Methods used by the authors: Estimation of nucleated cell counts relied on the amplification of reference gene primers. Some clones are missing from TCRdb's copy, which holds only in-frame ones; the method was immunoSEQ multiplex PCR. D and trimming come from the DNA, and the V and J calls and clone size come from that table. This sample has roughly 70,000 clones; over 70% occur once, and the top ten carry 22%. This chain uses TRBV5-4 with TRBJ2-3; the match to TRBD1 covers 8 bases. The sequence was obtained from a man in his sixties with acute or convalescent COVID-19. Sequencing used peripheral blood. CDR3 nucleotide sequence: TGTGCCAGCAGCCCGGGACAGGCTGGAGATACGCAGTATTTT. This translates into CASSPGQAGDTQYF.